These T cell receptor beta chains were read from a single sample in a study of cytomegalovirus exposure and HLA in healthy donors. Only in-frame clones appear in the TCRdb table, and some are missing; sequencing was by immunoSEQ multiplex PCR. The repertoire has roughly 110,000 clones, 82% of them found once; the top ten carry 2% to 3%. Sequencing used PBMCs. Receptors were obtained from a man younger than 40 in good health and CMV-seropositive. Both conserved end residues are part of each CDR3. The order of the fields is V gene, clone size, J gene, D gene, CDR3 DNA, CDR3 protein. A D gene is named only where the DNA matches it firmly. Rows may omit the clone size; those that give it use once, few, many or a size class.

TRBV18	.	TRBJ2-1	TRBD2	TGTGCCAGCTCAAGCCCGGGACTAGCGGGGGTGGCTAATGAGCAGTTCTTC	CASSSPGLAGVANEQFF
TRBV11-1	.	TRBJ2-7	TRBD1	TGTGCCAGCAGCTTACTCCCCGGGACAGGCTACGAGCAGTACTTC	CASSLLPGTGYEQYF
TRBV7-8	.	TRBJ1-2	.	TGTGCCAGCAGCTTAGGGACAGAAAGTTATGGCTACACCTTC	CASSLGTESYGYTF
TRBV5-1	few	TRBJ1-3	.	TGCGCCAGCAGCCCAACAGGGTCGGGAAACACCATATATTTT	CASSPTGSGNTIYF
TRBV6-5	.	TRBJ2-3	TRBD2	TGTGCCAGCAGTTATTTGGGTAGCGGGGTCACAGATACGCAGTATTTT	CASSYLGSGVTDTQYF
TRBV5-1	.	TRBJ1-2	.	TGCGCCAGTAGGTTAGAGGACAGCGGTAGTTACGGCTTC	CASRLEDSGSYGF
TRBV11-2	.	TRBJ2-7	.	TGTGCCAGCAGCCGGGGGATAGGGGAACTCTACGAGCAGTACTTC	CASSRGIGELYEQYF
TRBV18	.	TRBJ1-2	TRBD1	TGTGCCAGCTCACCTGACAGGGACTATGGCTACACCTTC	CASSPDRDYGYTF
TRBV6-6	once	TRBJ1-2	TRBD1	TGTGCCAGCAGTTACGAGGGGACAGGCGGCTACACCTTC	CASSYEGTGGYTF
TRBV5-6	few	TRBJ2-4	TRBD1	TGTGCCAGCAGCTTGGGGACAGGTCTAGCCAAAAACAGTCAGTACTTC	CASSLGTGLAKNSQYF
TRBV29-1	.	TRBJ1-2	TRBD1	TGCAGCGTTGAAGATCAAGGGACAGCGAATGGCTACACCTTC	CSVEDQGTANGYTF
TRBV9	.	TRBJ1-3	.	TGTGCCAGCAGCGTAGGGACAGCATATGGAAACACCATATATTTT	CASSVGTAYGNTIYF
TRBV4-1	.	TRBJ1-1	TRBD1	TGCGCCAGCAGCCAAGGGAGGGGGCGAAGGGGCACTGAAGCTTTCTTT	CASSQGRGRRGTEAFF
TRBV7-9	.	TRBJ2-1	TRBD2	TGTGCCAGCACCTCAGGGCGGGAGAGCTCCTACAATGAGCAGTTCTTC	CASTSGRESSYNEQFF
TRBV7-8	.	TRBJ2-7	.	TGTGCCAGTTTTTTCAAGCAGAAGGCGGCATACGAGCAGTACTTC	CASFFKQKAAYEQYF
TRBV5-6	.	TRBJ2-7	TRBD2	TGTGCCAGCAGCCGGGACGGACGCCGCGGGGGTTCGAAGTCGGAGTACTTC	CASSRDGRRGGSKSEYF
TRBV18	.	TRBJ1-1	TRBD1	TGTGCCAGCTCACCGGGACAGGGGAGTGCTTTCTTT	CASSPGQGSAFF
TRBV27	few	TRBJ2-7	TRBD1	TGTGCCAGCAGTTTACTAGACAGGGTCGACTACGAGCAGTACTTC	CASSLLDRVDYEQYF
TRBV6-1	.	TRBJ1-1	.	TGTGCCAGCAGTCCGGCCGGGGGTAGCACTGAAGCTTTCTTT	CASSPAGGSTEAFF
TRBV5-4	.	TRBJ2-7	.	TGTGCCAGCGGGTTGGAAGCTACCTACGAGCAGTACTTC	CASGLEATYEQYF
TRBV6-5	.	TRBJ2-3	.	TGTGCCAGCAGCCTACAGGGCCACACAGATACGCAGTATTTT	CASSLQGHTDTQYF
TRBV7-9	.	TRBJ1-4	TRBD1	TGTGCCAGCAGCTTATCCGGACAGGGTGTAGGTGAAAAACTGTTTTTT	CASSLSGQGVGEKLFF
TRBV6-5	.	TRBJ2-7	.	TGTGCCAGCAGTTACTGGGGCGGGACGGACGAGCAGTACTTC	CASSYWGGTDEQYF
TRBV4-1	.	TRBJ2-1	TRBD2	TGCGCCAGCAGCCAAGATAGCGGGGGGGTCAACAATGAGCAGTTCTTC	CASSQDSGGVNNEQFF
TRBV27	.	TRBJ1-3	.	TGTGCCACCCGGACAGCCTCTGGAAACACCATATATTTT	CATRTASGNTIYF
TRBV9	.	TRBJ2-1	.	TGTGCCAGCAGCGTGTCCGGACAGCTCTACAATGAGCAGTTCTTC	CASSVSGQLYNEQFF
TRBV7-2	.	TRBJ2-5	.	TGTGCCAGCAGTGCGACCCGGCGGGAGACCCAGTACTTC	CASSATRRETQYF
TRBV5-1	.	TRBJ2-7	TRBD2	TGCGCCAGCAGCTTGGAAGGGACTAGTGGCGAGCAGTACTTC	CASSLEGTSGEQYF
TRBV15	few	TRBJ2-5	TRBD2	TGTGCCACCAGCAGACTAGCGGGAGAGACCCAGTACTTC	CATSRLAGETQYF
TRBV4-1	.	TRBJ2-7	TRBD1	TGCGCCAGCAGCCAAGGACAACAGGGGGCTTTCGAGCAGTACTTC	CASSQGQQGAFEQYF
TRBV20-1	.	TRBJ2-7	.	TGCAGTGCTAGTGTCGGGGAACAGTACTTC	CSASVGEQYF
TRBV2	.	TRBJ1-2	TRBD1	TGTGCCAGCACTAGACAGGGGGCGCTCCGCTCCTATGGCTACACCTTC	CASTRQGALRSYGYTF
TRBV25-1	.	TRBJ1-2	.	TGTGCCAGCAGTGAATATATTGCAGGGGATGAATATGGCTACACCTTC	CASSEYIAGDEYGYTF
TRBV7-9	.	TRBJ2-1	TRBD2	TGTGCCAGCAGTTTTAGCCCCCTAGCGGGGGGCACGTATGAGCAGTTCTTC	CASSFSPLAGGTYEQFF
TRBV6-5	.	TRBJ1-5	.	TGTGCCAGCAGTGAAACTGATCAGCCCCAGCATTTT	CASSETDQPQHF
TRBV15	few	TRBJ2-3	.	TGTGCCACCAGCAGATTATCAGCGGATTCCACAGATACGCAGTATTTT	CATSRLSADSTDTQYF
TRBV14	.	TRBJ2-7	.	TGTGCCAGCAGCCAAAGCCAGGGTGTCTACGAGCAGTACTTC	CASSQSQGVYEQYF
TRBV9	.	TRBJ1-1	.	TGTGCCAGCAGCGTAGGGGGGCACACTGAAGCTTTCTTT	CASSVGGHTEAFF
TRBV9	.	TRBJ2-1	.	TGTGCCAGCAGCGTCTCCCCGCATCTCAAATCAGATGAGCAGTTCTTC	CASSVSPHLKSDEQFF
TRBV7-9	.	TRBJ2-7	.	TGTTCCAGCAGCTTGCGGGGTTACGAGCAGTACTTC	CSSSLRGYEQYF
TRBV11-2	once	TRBJ2-1	TRBD2	TGTGCCAGCAGATGGGCCGGGACTAGGAGCTACAATGAGCAGTTCTTC	CASRWAGTRSYNEQFF
TRBV18	.	TRBJ1-1	.	TGTGCCAGCTCACCCCAGTTCGGGAGAGAAGCTTTCTTT	CASSPQFGREAFF
TRBV6-5	.	TRBJ1-5	.	TGTGCCAGCAGTTATTGGAGGCTCTTTGGCAATCAGCCCCAGCATTTT	CASSYWRLFGNQPQHF
TRBV6-4	.	TRBJ1-1	.	TGTGCCAGCAGTGAAGGATTGGGCAGGGTGACTGAAGCTTTCTTT	CASSEGLGRVTEAFF
TRBV6-5	few	TRBJ1-1	TRBD1	TGTGCCAGCATTCGGGACAGGGGGCGGTGGACTGAAGCTTTCTTT	CASIRDRGRWTEAFF
TRBV29-1	few	TRBJ1-2	.	TGCAGCGTTGAAGACTGGGCGGGCTACACCTTC	CSVEDWAGYTF